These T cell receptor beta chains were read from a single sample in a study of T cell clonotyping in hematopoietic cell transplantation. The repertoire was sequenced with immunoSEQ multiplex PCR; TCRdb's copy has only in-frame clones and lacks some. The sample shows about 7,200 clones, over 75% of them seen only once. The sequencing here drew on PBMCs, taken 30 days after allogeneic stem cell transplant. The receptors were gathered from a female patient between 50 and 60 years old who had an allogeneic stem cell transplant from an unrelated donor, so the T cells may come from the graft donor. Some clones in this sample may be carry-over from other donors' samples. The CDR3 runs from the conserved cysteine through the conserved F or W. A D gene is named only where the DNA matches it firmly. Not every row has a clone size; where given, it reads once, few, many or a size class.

DNA: TGTGCCAGCAGCTCTCAGGTTCTCATAAGCTCTGGAAACACCATATATTTT; CDR3: CASSSQVLISSGNTIYF; D: -; V: TRBV7-2; size: once; J: TRBJ1-3
DNA: TGTGCCAGTAGGGTAGCGGGGGGGTCAAATGAGCAGTTCTTC; CDR3: CASRVAGGSNEQFF; D: TRBD2; V: TRBV19; size: -; J: TRBJ2-1
DNA: TGTGCCAGCAGTTTAGTCTTTGGGGCCCTAGGACAGAGTACGCAGTATTTT; CDR3: CASSLVFGALGQSTQYF; D: -; V: TRBV28; size: -; J: TRBJ2-3
DNA: TGTGCCAGCAGTACGGGGTTCAACGAGCAGTACTTC; CDR3: CASSTGFNEQYF; D: -; V: TRBV6-5; size: -; J: TRBJ2-7
DNA: TGTGCCAGCGCCTTCGGGGGGGGCTATGGCTACACCTTC; CDR3: CASAFGGGYGYTF; D: -; V: TRBV7-3; size: -; J: TRBJ1-2
DNA: TGTGCCAGCAGCCCTCGCCTAGGGACTAGCGGTTACGAGCAGTACTTC; CDR3: CASSPRLGTSGYEQYF; D: TRBD2; V: TRBV4-2; size: -; J: TRBJ2-7
DNA: TGTGCCAGCAGCTTTTCGCAGGTTAGGAACACCGGGGAGCTGTTTTTT; CDR3: CASSFSQVRNTGELFF; D: -; V: TRBV11-2; size: -; J: TRBJ2-2
DNA: TGTGCCAGCAGCTTGTGGGGCTCCCGAGTCTACGAGCAGTACTTC; CDR3: CASSLWGSRVYEQYF; D: -; V: TRBV5-4; size: -; J: TRBJ2-7
DNA: TGTGCCAGCAGTGAATCACAGGGGGCTCTGGGCGAGCAGTACTTC; CDR3: CASSESQGALGEQYF; D: TRBD1; V: TRBV6-1; size: -; J: TRBJ2-7
DNA: TGTGCCAGCAGTACCGCGACAGGGAATGGCTACACCTTC; CDR3: CASSTATGNGYTF; D: TRBD1; V: TRBV27; size: once; J: TRBJ1-2
DNA: TGTGCCAGTAGTATGTCAGGAAATAGCAATCAGCCCCAGCATTTT; CDR3: CASSMSGNSNQPQHF; D: -; V: TRBV19; size: -; J: TRBJ1-5
DNA: TGTGCCAGCTCATACCGGGGTAATAATTCACCCCTCCACTTT; CDR3: CASSYRGNNSPLHF; D: -; V: TRBV18; size: few; J: TRBJ1-6
DNA: TGTGCCTGGGGAGGGGGCTGGAACACTGAAGCTTTCTTT; CDR3: CAWGGGWNTEAFF; D: TRBD1; V: TRBV30; size: -; J: TRBJ1-1
DNA: TGTGCCAGCACACATTACTATGGCTACACCTTC; CDR3: CASTHYYGYTF; D: -; V: TRBV25-1; size: -; J: TRBJ1-2
DNA: TGTGCCAGCAGAAGGACAGGCGGCACTGAAGCTTTCTTT; CDR3: CASRRTGGTEAFF; D: TRBD1; V: TRBV6-6; size: -; J: TRBJ1-1
DNA: TGCAGCGTTCCCCTGCATGGCTACACCTTC; CDR3: CSVPLHGYTF; D: -; V: TRBV29-1; size: once; J: TRBJ1-2
DNA: TGTGCCAGCAGCTTTTCTAATCAGCCCCAGCATTTT; CDR3: CASSFSNQPQHF; D: -; V: TRBV5-6; size: -; J: TRBJ1-5
DNA: TGCGCCAGCAGCGTGCCGGGACAGGGGGCGGCTGGCTACACCTTC; CDR3: CASSVPGQGAAGYTF; D: TRBD1; V: TRBV5-1; size: -; J: TRBJ1-2
DNA: TGCGCCAGCAGCTGGACGTGCGAGCCATATGGCTACACCTTC; CDR3: CASSWTCEPYGYTF; D: -; V: TRBV5-1; size: -; J: TRBJ1-2
DNA: TGTGCCAGCAGCGTAGTGGGGTCACCCCTCCACTTT; CDR3: CASSVVGSPLHF; D: -; V: TRBV9; size: -; J: TRBJ1-6